What follows describes a single T cell receptor (beta chain). The CDR3 consists of 13 residues. Trimming took off 0 bases at V and 6 bases at J, with 9 bases between the two ends. Germline V lookup: CDR1 SGHAT, CDR2 FQNNGV. The data were obtained in a study of blood T cell repertoires in COVID-19. Study-wide background: The United States, Italy and Spain provided the acute and convalescent COVID-19 samples. PBMCs, B-cell-depleted T cells, or T cells provided the cDNA or gDNA that made up the material.

Under the authors' procedure: By means of reference gene primer amplification, nucleated cell counts were estimated. Some clones are missing from TCRdb's copy, which holds only in-frame ones; the method was immunoSEQ multiplex PCR. The V and J calls and clone size come from that table; D and trimming were worked out from the DNA. The sample consists of 40,000 to 50,000 clones, more than 70% of them appearing once. This TCR derives from a woman aged 55-69 years with acute or convalescent COVID-19. The rearrangement links TRBV11-2 to TRBJ2-7; maybe TRBD2 (5 bases). Sequencing input: peripheral blood. CDR3 in DNA: TGTGCCAGCAGCTTAGAGTTGGGGAGCGAGCAGTACTTC. Its protein is CASSLELGSEQYF.